This T cell receptor beta chain was documented in a study of blood T cell repertoires in COVID-19. Overall study context: The United States, Italy and Spain were the sources of the acute and convalescent COVID-19 samples. Nucleic acid was either cDNA or gDNA, and it came from T cells, B-cell-depleted T cells, or PBMCs.

In the original analysis: Estimation of nucleated cell counts relied on the amplification of reference gene primers. TCRdb's table, derived via immunoSEQ multiplex PCR, lists solely in-frame clones and lacks some. That table furnishes V, J and clone size, whereas the DNA furnished D and trimming. The data show about 100,000 clones, approximately 90% seen once. Germline values: CDR1 MNHEY, CDR2 SVGAGI. The CDR3 totals 15 residues. Trimming pared 6 bases from V and 7 bases from J, leaving 21 bases between. This clone was recorded once. The chain recombines TRBV6-5 with TRBJ1-1, with D possibly being TRBD1 (6 bases). This receptor was identified in a woman aged 25-40 years with acute or convalescent COVID-19. Material for sequencing was peripheral blood. CDR3 amino acids: CASRPSGTRGGEAFF. For the CDR3, the DNA is TGTGCCAGCAGACCGTCCGGGACACGGGGGGGTGAAGCTTTCTTT.